This T cell receptor (beta chain) was captured by sequencing in a study of cytomegalovirus exposure and HLA in healthy donors (dated by TCRdb to 2015 to 2018). With respect to the entire study: According to an earlier analysis of 550 to 750 of the donors, some 180 million T cells yielded 117 million unique TCR beta sequences and around 300 Gb of sequence data. Four or five DR-DQ haplotypes were treated as single units for association and clustering because of strong linkage in the cohort. The later analysis used no new phenotypic data to find candidate immune exposures, relying instead on TCR beta sequences and their occurrence across donors. Of the roughly 410 genotyped donors, 75% to 85% were placed in the genetic ancestry cluster associated with self-reported Caucasian donors. The study was designed to test whether signatures of past pathogen exposure could be identified by cataloging public T cell receptors. The number of typed donors differed by locus: roughly 629-640 for A, B, C, DRB1 and DQB1; roughly 510 for DQA1; around 610 for DPA1; and roughly 470 for DPB1. The study combined high-throughput TCR immunosequencing, statistical association of individual TCRs with disease status, and machine learning to predict cytomegalovirus infection status. HLA typing covered class I and class II loci at four-digit resolution. Every discovery cohort repertoire had been produced on one sequencing platform. The study used immunosequencing to profile the T cell repertoires of approximately 630 subjects and linked those repertoires to cytomegalovirus serostatus. To study patterns of TCR occurrence, a later analysis re-analyzed previously published TCR beta repertoires from 666 donors and added high-resolution HLA genotyping. Alongside the repertoire data, information on donor age, sex, ethnicity and CMV serostatus was compiled. A separate validation cohort of over a hundred different subjects was used in addition to the roughly 720-subject first cohort. A later genetic analysis used genome-wide SNP genotypes for about 55% of the 666 donors, treating that subset as a discovery cohort. In an earlier analysis of a few hundred of the donors, high-throughput TCR beta sequencing was used to judge whether each TCR beta V gene segment behaved as functional or pseudogenic. An early release that covered around 590 HLA-typed donors contained approximately 300 gigabases of sequencing data and roughly 84 million unique TCR sequences. On average, roughly 250,000 unique TCR beta nucleotide sequences were sequenced per donor among a few hundred genotyped donors of the cohort, with 15% to 20% of those sequences being non-productive.

A few counts support this clone. Its antigen is not yet known. No much larger clonotype is one base removed from it; base qualities were not supplied. Library generation was performed with the immunoSEQ multiplex PCR assay. For the multiplex PCR, a mixture combining 60 forward primers for TCR Vbeta segments and 13 reverse primers for TCR Jbeta segments was used. The CDR3 region of rearranged TCR beta genes was amplified from genomic DNA by a multiplex PCR assay. Amplified TCR beta libraries were sequenced as 87-base-pair reads on the Illumina HiSeq System. The authors processed their data as follows. A later analysis tallied roughly 78 million unique TCR beta chains across the 666 repertoires, and some 10 million of those chains were shared by two or more donors. Raw reads were error-corrected and collapsed into unique sequences by a nearest-neighbor algorithm in which closely related sequences were merged to remove PCR and sequencing errors. V, D and J gene segments were assigned by aligning CDR3 sequences to IMGT reference sequences. Each retained sequence needed at least a six-nucleotide match to both a V gene segment and a J gene segment. A rearrangement counted as productive if the CDR3 had no stop codons and remained in frame with V and J, and every other rearrangement counted as non-productive. CDR3 was defined by IMGT convention, running from the second conserved V-encoded cysteine to the conserved J-encoded phenylalanine. In an earlier analysis of more than 550 of the donors, sequences lacking an unambiguous match to a single V gene segment were excluded. An earlier analysis of about 590 of the donors classified V segments as functional when productive rearrangements were above 56.7% and as segregating when the standard deviation between donors was above 5%. A statistical classification framework was built for diagnosing cytomegalovirus status from the catalog of TCR beta chain sequences. A later analysis assigned V and J genes by comparing TCR nucleotide sequences with IMGT/GENE-DB human TR gene sequences. The TCRdist pipeline was used in a later analysis to assign CDR3 sequences and most-parsimonious VDJ recombination scenarios. In a later analysis, each TCR beta chain was defined by its CDR3 amino acid sequence together with its V-gene family, and reads without a unique V-gene family were excluded. To address suspected cross-contamination and a sequencing artifact, a later analysis removed some 620 highly shared, low-generation-probability nucleotide sequences. In a later analysis, a clonal expansion index for each public chain was calculated from normalized within-repertoire ranks of inferred template counts. A later analysis computed generation probabilities with a VDJ recombination model fitted to out-of-frame rearrangements, and checked the results against IGoR. In a later analysis, hypergeometric tests were used to score TCR-TCR, TCR-HLA and TCR-CMV co-occurrence, with a repertoire-size bias correction applied to TCR pairs. In a later analysis, false discovery rates were estimated by permuting HLA or CMV assignments 20 times. In a later analysis, co-occurring TCRs were grouped with DBSCAN, and TCRdist sequence similarity was added when clustering was performed within HLA-allele-positive subsets. For co-occurrence clustering, repertoires with fewer than 30,000 or more than 120,000 public chains were excluded, along with a handful of repertoires with anomalous nucleotide sharing. TCRdb re-hosts the immuneACCESS table, in-frame sequences only. Its copies lack some clones; in the studies checked, an unresolved V gene accounts for under half of them, and the cause for the rest is not known. V and J calls and clone size are copied from that table; D and trimming were computed from the DNA. The sample yields 150,000 or so clones; under 85% were counted once. The ten largest account for about 2.8% of the sample.

Results and caveats for the whole study, not just this receptor: In vitro tests confirmed that a few of the cytomegalovirus-associated TCR beta chains recognize cytomegalovirus antigens. Most CMV-associated TCR beta chains appeared to be HLA-restricted in a later analysis, and the HLA associations seemed to be driven largely by CMV exposure. For the cohort, immune exposure information was limited to CMV serostatus. Most TCR sequences were observed very rarely across donors, whereas some public TCRs were present in many individuals. In a later genetic analysis, a missense DCLRE1C variant was associated with V-gene and J-gene trimming of TCR beta chains, and the association was replicated in an independent cohort. An earlier analysis of around 540 of the donors showed that most TCR beta V segments appeared in productive rearrangements either about 90% or about 30% of the time, which broadly matched IMGT annotations. Presence/absence analyses assumed roughly uniform sequencing depth across donors, an assumption that may not hold. A further reported finding was that TCR beta sequences accurately predicted the HLA-A and HLA-B alleles for most subjects in the first cohort. According to a later analysis, TCR association rates differed among HLA loci, with DRB1 alleles showing the most associated TCRs and HLA-C alleles showing the fewest. Cytomegalovirus status was reported to be diagnosed by the classifier with high specificity and sensitivity in both the original and validation cohorts. A later analysis associated 15,000 or so TCR beta sequences with specific HLA alleles at a false discovery rate of 0.05. Because some donors lacked HLA typing at each locus, the association tests relied only on the typed subset. When HLA alleles, especially DR and DQ, strongly co-occurred, TCR associations were difficult to assign to individual alleles. In a later genetic analysis, fewer N-insertions in productive TCRs were reported among donors in an Asian-associated ancestry cluster than the approximately 710-donor mean. A cluster of highly shared sequence variants was judged likely to represent a technical artifact of the sequencing pipeline. The study gave a list of about 170 TCR beta chains associated with cytomegalovirus. The cohort was sequenced for TCR beta chains only, and without alpha or paired-chain data the features that could be detected were limited. A later analysis reported that several top co-occurrence clusters appeared linked to parvovirus B19, influenza, CMV and Epstein-Barr virus. Linkage disequilibrium might explain the correlated functional status among segregating V segments, but an unknown experimental factor could not be ruled out. The authors suggested that the approach could potentially be extended to other disease states and immunological phenotypes. In a later analysis, HLA-associated TCR beta chains were found to be more clonally expanded and to have lower generation probabilities than equally common non-associated chains. The earlier analysis of approximately 590 of the donors excluded around 17 rarely observed V segments, including chromosome 9 orphons, because counts were too low.

The cohort comprised several hundred healthy bone marrow donors. At the time of sampling, every cohort member was nominally healthy, though immune exposures that went unrecorded were likely present. The donor was CMV seronegative and belonged to the group of 350 to 400 seronegative cohort members. A peripheral blood sample was collected from each donor, and TCR beta sequencing was performed on peripheral blood mononuclear cells. Genomic DNA extraction from the blood cell samples was performed with the Qiagen DNeasy Blood Extraction Kit. The sequenced sample consisted of PBMCs. This receptor was identified in a man between 18 and 35 years old in good health and CMV-seronegative.

For the CDR3, the sequence is CATAPGTGTYEQYF. The DNA is TGTGCCACTGCCCCCGGGACAGGGACCTACGAGCAGTACTTC. The chain couples TRBV6-5 to TRBJ2-7; a stretch of 9 junction bases matches TRBD1. The CDR3, cysteine through phenylalanine, is 14 amino acids long. The only DNA kept is the CDR3, 42 bases in frame from the first base. CDR1 and CDR2 are read off the germline V gene as MNHEY and SVGAGI. Trimming leaves V shorter by 10 bases and J shorter by 2 bases, with the junction holding 9 bases beyond the gene matches.